This T cell receptor beta chain was retrieved from a study of cytomegalovirus exposure and HLA in healthy donors. Study summary: The roughly 110 validation repertoires were reported in a later analysis to have been generated on the same platform as the roughly 700 first-cohort repertoires.

Germline assignment: CDR1 SQVTM and CDR2 ANQGSEA. There are 16 residues in the CDR3. The J segment lost 5 bases and the V segment lost 1 base, leaving 12 bases of the junction unmatched. Donors came from a validation cohort of over a hundred subjects, distinct from the first 666-subject cohort. Clones were sequenced by immunoSEQ multiplex PCR, and TCRdb holds only the in-frame ones, with some missing. The sample shows around 50,000 clones, just over 90% of them seen only once. Concerning this clone itself: What it recognizes is unknown.

Overall study findings and caveats: The classifier reportedly diagnosed cytomegalovirus status with high specificity and sensitivity. TCR beta chains numbering some 160 were designated cytomegalovirus-associated.

The source material was PBMCs. The chain carries TRBV29-1 and TRBJ1-1, with 8 bases aligning to TRBD1. The receptor's source is a woman under 30 in good health and CMV-seronegative. DNA for the CDR3: TGCAGCGTTGAAGTGGTAGGGCAGGGGGCCGGAACTGAAGCTTTCTTT. This codes for CSVEVVGQGAGTEAFF.